The 6 T cell receptor beta chains below all came from one sample that was sequenced in a study of early stage breast cancer tumors. This table comes from immunoSEQ multiplex PCR, and its TCRdb copy is limited to in-frame clones, with some not included. In the table there are about 25,000 clones, roughly 67% of which are singletons. The material sequenced was breast tumor tissue. The receptors shown here come from a person between 60 and 70 years old with breast cancer.

The CDR3 region has the DNA TGTGCCAGCAGCGGGACTGCCTACAATGAGCAGTTCTTC. Residues: CASSGTAYNEQFF. The chain couples TRBV4-2 to TRBJ2-1, with D possibly being TRBD2 (6 bases). The CDR3 is 13 amino acids. The V gene's germline CDR1 is LGHNA and CDR2 YNFKEQ. V was trimmed by 5 bases and J by 2 bases, leaving 7 bases between them.

The genes are TRBV9 and TRBJ2-1, with 14 bases that match TRBD2. J lost 6 bases, V lost 4 bases, and 15 bases had no gene match. Germline lookup yields CDR1 SGDLS and CDR2 YYNGEE. The CDR3 consists of 19 residues. CDR3: CASSPKGLAGAYPTNEQFF. CDR3 in DNA: TGTGCCAGCAGCCCCAAGGGACTAGCGGGAGCCTACCCTACCAATGAGCAGTTCTTC.

The gene calls are TRBV11-2 and TRBJ2-1, with D possibly TRBD2 on 5 matching bases. This CDR3 spans 19 amino acids. In germline, CDR1 is SGHAT, CDR2 FQNNGV. The V gene lost 2 bases and the J gene lost 0 bases, with 20 bases spanning the gap. This CDR3 is CASSLSSPSSSSSYNEQFF. For the CDR3, the DNA is TGTGCCAGCAGCTTATCGTCCCCATCTAGCTCGAGCTCCTACAATGAGCAGTTCTTC.

Regarding this clone: A read error may account for a junction end that differs from germline. The CDR3 reads CASSPSPSDYDEQFF. CDR3 nucleotides: TGTGCCAGCAGCCCCTCCCCATCCGACTACGATGAGCAGTTCTTC. The V call is TRBV11-3, the J call TRBJ2-1; a weak D match, TRBD2 (5 bases). The germline V gene encodes CDR1 SGHNT and CDR2 YENEEA. The CDR3 has 15 residues.

The chain uses TRBV9 and TRBJ2-5, with no clear D. The CDR3 runs 15 residues. The V end lost 0 bases, the J end lost 0 bases, and 9 bases lay between the germline ends. Germline loops: CDR1 SGDLS, CDR2 YYNGEE. CDR3 loop: CASSVDSRDQETQYF. Written as DNA, the CDR3 is TGTGCCAGCAGCGTAGACTCTAGAGACCAAGAGACCCAGTACTTC.

This chain joins TRBV7-9 and TRBJ1-2, with D possibly TRBD1 on 5 matching bases. The CDR3 sequence is 14 residues long. CDR1 and CDR2 (germline): SEHNR, FQNEAQ (reference sequence). V lost 4 bases and J lost 2, with 11 bases in between. The CDR3, as DNA: TGTGCCAGCAGCTCCTACGGGGGGAACTATGGCTACACCTTC. This codes for CASSSYGGNYGYTF.